Listed here is a single T cell receptor beta chain. Its matching antigen is unknown. The data derive from a study of STAT3 mutations in large granular lymphocyte leukemia. Study-wide points: A small but highly pathogenic clone may have been missed. Every T-LGLL patient had at least one immunodominant TCRbeta clonotype. All newly emerging clones after therapy were STAT3 wild type.

CDR1 is MNHEY, CDR2 SVGAGI, per germline. V was clipped by 6 bases and J by 8 bases; unmatched bases: 11. CDR3 length equals 14 residues. Profiling relied on immunoSEQ multiplex PCR, and the TCRdb table lists in-frame clones only, not all of them. The profile shows around 9,000 clones, about 89% of them singletons. V is TRBV6-5 and J is TRBJ1-1; TRBD1 agrees at 8 bases. Sequenced: peripheral blood mononuclear cells. The TCR sequence derives from a man aged 80 or over with T-cell large granular lymphocyte leukemia. Some clones in this sample may be carry-over from other donors' samples. CDR3 in DNA: TGTGCCAGCAGCGGTACCCGACAGGGGCGGGAAGCTTTCTTT. It codes for CASSGTRQGREAFF.